This passage covers 31 T cell receptor beta chains from one sample sequenced in a study of response to subunit inactivated influenza vaccine. TCRdb reprocessed the RT-PCR reads via MiXCR and lists one record per CDR3 protein. This table has 450,000 to 600,000 distinct CDR3 sequences, approximately 15% appearing once. The starting material was CD4+ T cells sorted from PBMCs, obtained roughly 24 months after vaccination. Receptor source: a man aged 50-75 years who received an inactivated influenza vaccine.

By frequency in the sample, this clonotype is medium-sized. This chain connects TRBV11-3 to TRBJ2-2; D is ambiguous. Trimming removed 5 bases from V and 6 bases from J, with 7 bases in between. The CDR3 consists of 12 residues. Per the germline V gene, CDR1 is SGHNT and CDR2 is YENEEA. This CDR3 is CASSPRSGELFF. CDR3 DNA: TGTGCCAGCAGCCCCAGATCCGGGGAGCTGTTTTTT.

This clonotype was counted at least ten times. The chain is built from TRBV12-3 or TRBV12-4 and TRBJ1-1; D uncertain. The CDR3 has 14 residues. V gave up 7 bases and J gave up 7 bases, with 19 bases separating them. The CDR3: CASTLEGDRGEAFF. In DNA form, the CDR3 reads TGTGCCAGCACCCTCGAGGGAGATCGTGGTGAAGCTTTCTTT.

The chain combines TRBV7-2 with TRBJ2-1; 7 nucleotides align to TRBD2. V gave up 5 bases and J gave up 5 bases; unmatched junction bases: 6. The CDR3 has 14 amino acids. Germline lookup yields CDR1 SGHTA and CDR2 FQGNSA. In nucleotides, the CDR3 is TGTGCCAGCAGCCCCGATCTAGCGGACAATGAGCAGTTCTTC. Its protein is CASSPDLADNEQFF.

This clonotype has at least ten counts. V and J are TRBV29-1 and TRBJ2-3; D not resolved. Germline assignment: CDR1 SQVTM and CDR2 ANQGSEA. Trimming removed 1 base at V and 3 bases at J, with 11 bases between. The CDR3 extends over 14 amino acids. DNA for the CDR3: TGCAGCGTTGAAGGGATTAGCCGTACAGATACGCAGTATTTT. Translated: CSVEGISRTDTQYF.

The V call is TRBV20-1, the J call TRBJ2-3; 9 bases are shared with TRBD2. Unmatched junction bases numbered 11, after V lost 6 bases and J lost 1 base. The length of the CDR3 is 16 residues. Germline V gives CDR1 DFQATT, CDR2 SNEGSKA (reference sequence). This chain's CDR3 is CSAPSMVAGGTDTQYF. The CDR3 nucleotides are TGCAGTGCCCCCTCAATGGTAGCGGGGGGCACAGATACGCAGTATTTT.

In regard to this clonotype: Germline is not matched at one junction end, which may reflect a read error. The V and J genes are TRBV6-5 and TRBJ2-1, with 7 bases that match TRBD1. The CDR3 sequence is 15 residues long. The germline V gene has CDR1 MNHEY and CDR2 SVGAGI. The CDR3 sequence: CASSDSGTVRSRQFF. The CDR3 DNA sequence: TGTGCCAGCAGTGACTCCGGGACAGTGCGTTCGCGGCAGTTCTTC.

This clonotype was counted only a few times. The rearrangement joins TRBV29-1 to TRBJ2-1; TRBD2 matches at 7 bases. Germline-derived CDR1 and CDR2 are SQVTM and ANQGSEA. The CDR3 covers 14 residues. Losses at the gene ends were 8 bases for V and 8 bases for J; bases not matched to a gene: 15. CDR3 amino acids: CSYFPGLKGYEQFF. The CDR3 DNA is TGCAGCTATTTTCCGGGACTAAAGGGATATGAGCAGTTCTTC.

At least ten counts were recorded for this clonotype. The V call is TRBV5-1, the J call TRBJ2-3; possibly TRBD1 for D (5 bases). This CDR3 region has 12 residues. V lost 1 base to trimming and J lost 5 bases, with 5 bases between them. Per the germline V gene, CDR1 is SGHRS and CDR2 is YFSETQ. The CDR3 reads CASSLQGDTQYF. CDR3 DNA: TGCGCCAGCAGCTTGCAGGGAGATACGCAGTATTTT.

There are many counts of this clonotype. The rearrangement uses TRBV2 and TRBJ2-1, with D possibly called TRBD1 or TRBD2 (6 bases each). CDR1 and CDR2 from the germline V gene are SNHLY and FYNNEI. V was shortened by 4 bases and J by 8 bases, with 15 bases between the two germline ends. The CDR3 covers 14 residues. For the CDR3, the DNA is TGTGCCAGCAGTGCACAGGGAGGTAGGGATGAGCAGTTCTTC. Translating it yields CASSAQGGRDEQFF.

The chain uses TRBV12-3 or TRBV12-4 and TRBJ2-5; possible D gene TRBD1, 6 bases. There are 15 residues in the CDR3. V dropped 6 bases and J dropped 5 bases, with 19 bases sitting between them. CDR3: CASRPGTARGETQYF. DNA for the CDR3: TGTGCCAGCAGACCCGGGACCGCTAGGGGGGAGACCCAGTACTTC.

In this sample, this clonotype turned up a few times. The chain is built from TRBV29-1 and TRBJ2-5, with TRBD1 matching over 9 bases. Germline CDR1 SQVTM, CDR2 ANQGSEA. V was clipped by 6 bases and J by 5 bases; unmatched bases: 10. CDR3 length equals 14 residues. The CDR3 region has the DNA TGCAGCGTCGACGGGACAGGGTTGGGGGAGACCCAGTACTTC. Translated, it gives CSVDGTGLGETQYF.

This clonotype was seen a handful of times. V usage is TRBV3-1 and J usage is TRBJ2-1; a weak D match, TRBD2 (5 bases). The CDR3 contains 17 residues. Trimming shortened V by 0 bases and J by 0 bases, and 12 bases separated the two germline ends. In germline, CDR1 is LGHDT, CDR2 YNNKEL (reference sequence). This chain's CDR3 is CASSQEYGVISYNEQFF. The CDR3 DNA reads as TGTGCCAGCAGCCAAGAGTACGGGGTGATCTCCTACAATGAGCAGTTCTTC.

The chain is built from TRBV4-3 and TRBJ2-7, with D perhaps being TRBD1 or TRBD2 (5 bases each). Germline-derived CDR1 and CDR2 are LGHNA and YSLEER. The CDR3 has 15 amino acids. Trimming removed 4 bases from V and 2 bases from J, with 15 bases in between. CDR3 sequence reads: CASSRLRDATYEQYF. The CDR3 DNA sequence: TGCGCCAGCAGCCGATTGAGGGACGCCACCTACGAGCAGTACTTC.

The J gene is TRBJ1-2, the V gene TRBV25-1; D perhaps matches TRBD1 (5 bases). Germline assignment: CDR1 MGHDK and CDR2 SYGVNS. V lost 4 bases, J lost 4 bases, and 19 bases lay in between. The CDR3 is 16 amino acids. In nucleotides, the CDR3 is TGTGCCAGCAGTGGACGCCCCGGGACGTGGACCTATGGCTACACCTTC. This codes for CASSGRPGTWTYGYTF.

The table lists this clonotype with a few counts. This chain links TRBV7-2 with TRBJ2-1; 14 nucleotides match TRBD2. The germline CDR1 and CDR2 sequences are SGHTA and FQGNSA. The CDR3 extends over 17 amino acids. Trimming at V came to 5 bases and at J to 1 base, leaving 4 bases not matched to a gene. In DNA, the CDR3 is TGTGCCAGCAGCGGATGGACTAGCGGGAGGTCCTACAATGAGCAGTTCTTC. It is translated as CASSGWTSGRSYNEQFF.

This clonotype was seen many times. The chain has TRBV15 and TRBJ2-1; D ambiguous. V was clipped by 0 bases and J by 9 bases, with 6 bases between them. The CDR3 is made up of 12 amino acids. Germline V gene lookup returns CDR1 LNHNV and CDR2 YYDKDF (reference sequence). CDR3 in DNA: TGTGCCACCAGCAGAGATATTGGTGAGCAGTTCTTC. It is translated as CATSRDIGEQFF.

Only a few counts were recorded for this clonotype. The V gene is TRBV20-1, the J gene TRBJ1-4; D unresolved. V was trimmed by 6 bases and J by 8 bases, leaving 13 bases between them. The CDR3 sequence is 12 residues long. Germline V gene data show CDR1 as DFQATT and CDR2 as SNEGSKA (reference sequence). DNA of the CDR3: TGCAGTGCCGAGGAGGTGAGGGAAAAACTGTTTTTT. As protein: CSAEEVREKLFF.

The table lists this clonotype with a few counts. V and J are TRBV7-9 and TRBJ2-3, with a tentative D call TRBD1 (6 bases). CDR3 size: 17 residues. V lost 6 bases and J 0 bases, leaving 19 bases between the germline ends. Germline CDR1 and CDR2: SEHNR and FQNEAQ (reference sequence). CDR3 protein: CASSLKRGQISTDTQYF. The CDR3 nucleotides are TGTGCCAGCAGTCTTAAACGTGGACAGATAAGCACAGATACGCAGTATTTT.

CDR3 region: CASSLVVAGAHTGELFF. CDR3 DNA sequence: TGCGCCAGCAGCTTGGTGGTAGCGGGGGCCCACACCGGGGAGCTGTTTTTT. This chain uses TRBV5-1 with TRBJ2-2, with 9 bases identical to TRBD2. CDR1 is SGHRS and CDR2 is YFSETQ in the germline V gene. Trimming cost V 0 bases and J 3 bases; bases outside gene matches: 6. CDR3 size: 17 residues.

This clonotype occurred a few times. This chain connects TRBV6-4 to TRBJ1-1; D is undetermined. This CDR3 spans 13 amino acids. The V end was cut by 2 bases, the J end by 2 bases, with 6 bases between. Germline lookup yields CDR1 MRHNA and CDR2 SNTAGT. As DNA, the CDR3 is TGTGCCAGCAGTGACGAAGTTAACACTGAAGCTTTCTTT. Translated, it gives CASSDEVNTEAFF.

This clonotype turned up a few times. This sequence joins TRBV2 and TRBJ2-6, with 9 positions matching TRBD1. V lost 5 bases to trimming and J lost 2 bases; unmatched junction nucleotides: 4. Germline CDR1 reads SNHLY; CDR2 reads FYNNEI. This CDR3 has 16 amino acids. The CDR3: CASSPRTGAGANVLTF. The CDR3 nucleotides are TGTGCCAGCAGTCCTCGGACAGGGGCTGGGGCCAACGTCCTGACTTTC.

Only a few counts were recorded for this clonotype. The chain joins TRBV29-1 to TRBJ1-1, with D maybe TRBD1 (6 bases). The CDR3 extends over 13 amino acids. Germline V gene lookup returns CDR1 SQVTM and CDR2 ANQGSEA. The ends were cut back, 0 bases at V and 4 bases at J, with 9 bases in the middle. CDR3 residues: CSVEDRGGTEAFF. Here the CDR3 DNA reads TGCAGCGTTGAAGACAGGGGTGGCACTGAAGCTTTCTTT.

The chain couples TRBV5-5 to TRBJ2-7; 8 nucleotides line up with TRBD1. Unmatched junction bases numbered 6, after V lost 4 bases and J lost 3 bases. Per the germline V gene, CDR1 is SGHKS and CDR2 is YYEKEE (reference sequence). The CDR3 is made up of 14 amino acids. CDR3 sequence: CASSQQGAHYEQYF. DNA for the CDR3: TGTGCCAGCAGCCAGCAGGGGGCTCACTACGAGCAGTACTTC.

The table lists this clonotype with a few counts. This chain uses TRBV4-1 with TRBJ1-6, with TRBD1 matching 7 bases. The CDR3 totals 15 residues. Losses at the gene ends were 4 bases for V and 11 bases for J; bases not matched to a gene: 11. Looked up from germline, CDR1 is MGHRA and CDR2 is YSYEKL. CDR3 residues: CASSPDRQGGTPLHF. CDR3 in DNA: TGCGCCAGCAGCCCCGACCGCCAGGGGGGGACACCCCTCCACTTT.

In this sample, this clonotype turned up a few times. The chain is built from TRBV5-1 and TRBJ2-3, with 9 bases matching TRBD2. J was trimmed by 5 bases and V by 2 bases; bases with no gene match: 9. The CDR3 totals 16 residues. The germline V gene has CDR1 SGHRS and CDR2 YFSETQ. The CDR3 is CASSFGRGGQGDTQYF. CDR3 coding DNA: TGCGCCAGCAGCTTTGGGCGGGGGGGCCAAGGAGATACGCAGTATTTT.

This clonotype was counted only a few times. The chain recombines TRBV10-3 with TRBJ2-1; 12 bases match TRBD2. This CDR3 has 16 amino acids. Germline-derived CDR1 and CDR2 are ENHRY and SYGVKD. Unmatched junction bases numbered 6, after V lost 3 bases and J lost 6 bases. The CDR3 DNA sequence: TGTGCCATCAGTGATTGGACTAGCGGGGATGGCAATGAGCAGTTCTTC. This codes for CAISDWTSGDGNEQFF.

The sample holds a few counts of this clonotype. The chain employs TRBV19 and TRBJ2-7, with a possible D match to TRBD1 (6 bases). Germline V gives CDR1 LNHDA, CDR2 SQIVND (reference sequence). The CDR3 is 15 residues long. Trimming left V 5 bases short and J 4 bases short, with 18 bases between. The CDR3 protein is CASSPTTGVMYEQYF. As DNA, the CDR3 is TGTGCCAGTAGTCCAACGACAGGCGTGATGTACGAGCAGTACTTC.

This clonotype turned up a few times. CDR3 residues: CASSGSQGFGELFF. CDR3 sequence (DNA): TGTGCCAGCAGTGGTTCGCAGGGGTTCGGGGAGCTGTTTTTT. The chain joins TRBV2 to TRBJ2-2; maybe TRBD1 (6 bases). The CDR3 consists of 14 residues. Germline V gene sequence: CDR1 SNHLY, CDR2 FYNNEI. Trimming left V 4 bases short and J 7 bases short, with 13 bases between.

This clonotype was observed a handful of times. This chain links TRBV9 with TRBJ2-3; D is tentatively TRBD1 or TRBD2 (6 bases each). Germline values: CDR1 SGDLS, CDR2 YYNGEE. The ends were cut back, 3 bases at V and 1 base at J, with 15 bases in the middle. The CDR3 loop spans 16 amino acids. CDR3 region: CASSASGGGGTDTQYF. The CDR3 DNA is TGTGCCAGCAGCGCGAGTGGGGGCGGGGGCACAGATACGCAGTATTTT.

The chain joins TRBV10-3 to TRBJ2-7, with D unresolved. The germline V gene encodes CDR1 ENHRY and CDR2 SYGVKD. Trimming shortened V by 0 bases and J by 1 base, and 7 bases separated the two germline ends. The CDR3 has 14 amino acids. The CDR3 coding sequence is TGTGCCATCAGTGAGTCCCAGCATTCCTACGAGCAGTACTTC. It codes for CAISESQHSYEQYF.

The sample holds a few counts of this clonotype. The V and J genes are TRBV29-1 and TRBJ2-7, with TRBD1 matching 7 bases. This CDR3 has 16 residues. Germline V gene lookup returns CDR1 SQVTM and CDR2 ANQGSEA. V shed 4 bases, J shed 4 bases, and the junction held 16 bases outside the gene matches. The DNA for the CDR3 is TGCAGCGTTGTTATGGCTGTAGGGGGCCGATTGTACGAGCAGTACTTC. Translating it yields CSVVMAVGGRLYEQYF.